The source of this T cell receptor beta chain is a study of T cell repertoires in cytomegalovirus infection. General study points: Dominating the ex vivo response were HLA-C-restricted CMV-specific TCR beta clonotypes.

Per germline, CDR1 LGHDT and CDR2 YNNKEL (reference sequence). This CDR3 region has 16 residues. The junction had 6 bases not matched to a gene; V was cut back by 5 bases and J by 1 base. TCRdb used MiXCR to reprocess the reads, holding one entry per CDR3 protein. This table has a few hundred thousand distinct CDR3 sequences, approximately 17% appearing once. This clonotype was counted only a few times. Its antigen is not identified. This sequence was found in a human donor in good health (CMV status not recorded). Some clones in this sample may be carry-over from other donors' samples. Sequences were obtained from CD8+ T cells from PBMCs. V is TRBV3-1 and J is TRBJ2-2; 8 bases align to TRBD2. The CDR3 spells CASSALAGQNTGELFF. CDR3 sequence (DNA): TGTGCCAGCAGCGCTCTAGCGGGTCAGAACACCGGGGAGCTGTTTTTT. Drawing the rest from reference TRBV3-1 and TRBJ2-2, the complete variable domain is DTAVSQTPKYLVTQMGNDKSIKCEQNLGHDTMYWYKQDSKKFLKIMFSYNNKELIINETVPNRFSPKSPDKAHLNLHINSLELGDSAVYFCASSALAGQNTGELFFGEGSRLTVL.